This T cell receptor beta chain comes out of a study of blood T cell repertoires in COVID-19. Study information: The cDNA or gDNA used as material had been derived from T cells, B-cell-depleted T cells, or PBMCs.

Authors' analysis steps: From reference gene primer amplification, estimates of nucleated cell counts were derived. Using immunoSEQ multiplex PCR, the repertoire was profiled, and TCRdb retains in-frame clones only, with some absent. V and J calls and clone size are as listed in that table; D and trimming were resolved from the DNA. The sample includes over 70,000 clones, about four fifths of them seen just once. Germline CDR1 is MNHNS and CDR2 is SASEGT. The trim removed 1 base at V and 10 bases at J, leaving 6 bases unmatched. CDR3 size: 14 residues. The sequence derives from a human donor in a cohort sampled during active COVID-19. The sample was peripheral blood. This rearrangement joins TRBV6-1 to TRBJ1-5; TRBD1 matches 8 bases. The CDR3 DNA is TGTGCCAGCAGTGAAGAATTCAGGGGGCTACCCCAGCATTTT. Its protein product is CASSEEFRGLPQHF.